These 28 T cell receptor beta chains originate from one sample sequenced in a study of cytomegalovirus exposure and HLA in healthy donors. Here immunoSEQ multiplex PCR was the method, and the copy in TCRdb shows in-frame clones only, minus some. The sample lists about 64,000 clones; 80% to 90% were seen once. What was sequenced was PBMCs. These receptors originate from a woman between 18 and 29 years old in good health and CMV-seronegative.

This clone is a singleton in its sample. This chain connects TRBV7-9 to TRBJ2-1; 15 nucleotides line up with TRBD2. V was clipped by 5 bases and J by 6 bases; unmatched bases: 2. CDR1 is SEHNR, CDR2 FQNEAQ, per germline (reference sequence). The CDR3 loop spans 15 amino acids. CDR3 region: CASSLGLAGGNEQFF. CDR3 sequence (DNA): TGTGCCAGCAGCCTGGGACTAGCGGGGGGCAATGAGCAGTTCTTC.

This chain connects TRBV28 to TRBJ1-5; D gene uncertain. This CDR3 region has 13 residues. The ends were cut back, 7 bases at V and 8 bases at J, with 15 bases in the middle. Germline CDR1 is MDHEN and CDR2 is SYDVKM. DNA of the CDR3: TGTGCCAGCACGGGAAGGGCAAGGGAGCCCCAGCATTTT. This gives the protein CASTGRAREPQHF.

DNA of the CDR3: TGTGCCAGCAGCCCTTCCTCCCCCTACAATGAGCAGTTCTTC. Encoded protein: CASSPSSPYNEQFF. The chain uses TRBV14 and TRBJ2-1; D not certain. Germline V gene sequence: CDR1 SGHDN, CDR2 FVKESK. The CDR3 has 14 amino acids. Trimming shortened V by 4 bases and J by 2 bases, and 9 bases separated the two germline ends.

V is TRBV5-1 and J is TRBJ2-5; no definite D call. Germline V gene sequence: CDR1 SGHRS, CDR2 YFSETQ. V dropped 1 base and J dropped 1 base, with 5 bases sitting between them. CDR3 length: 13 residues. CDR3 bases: TGCGCCAGCAGCTTGCCCCTCCAAGAGACCCAGTACTTC. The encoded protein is CASSLPLQETQYF.

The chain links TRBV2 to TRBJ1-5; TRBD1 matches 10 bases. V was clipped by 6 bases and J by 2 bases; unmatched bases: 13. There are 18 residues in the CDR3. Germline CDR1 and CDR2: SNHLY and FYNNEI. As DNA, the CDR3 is TGTGCCAGCAGAGCCCCGGGACAGGGGCTGGTTGGCAATCAGCCCCAGCATTTT. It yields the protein CASRAPGQGLVGNQPQHF.

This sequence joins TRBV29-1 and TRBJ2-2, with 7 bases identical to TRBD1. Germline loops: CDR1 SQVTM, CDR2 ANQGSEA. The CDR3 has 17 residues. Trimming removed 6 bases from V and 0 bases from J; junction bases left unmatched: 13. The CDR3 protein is CSVRDRAPPPNTGELFF. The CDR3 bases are TGCAGCGTCCGCGACAGGGCCCCCCCGCCGAACACCGGGGAGCTGTTTTTT.

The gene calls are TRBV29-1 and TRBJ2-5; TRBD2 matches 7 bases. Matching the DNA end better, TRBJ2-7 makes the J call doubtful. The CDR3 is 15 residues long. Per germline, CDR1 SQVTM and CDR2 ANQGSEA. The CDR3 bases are TGCAGCGTTGAGGCCCGAGCGGGGAGCTCCTACGAGCAGTACTTC. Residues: CSVEARAGSSYEQYF.

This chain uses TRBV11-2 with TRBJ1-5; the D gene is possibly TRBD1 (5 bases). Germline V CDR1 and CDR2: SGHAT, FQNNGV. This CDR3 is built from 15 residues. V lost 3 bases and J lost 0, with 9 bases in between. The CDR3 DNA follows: TGTGCCAGCAGCTTGCAGGGTTATAGCAATCAGCCCCAGCATTTT. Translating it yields CASSLQGYSNQPQHF.

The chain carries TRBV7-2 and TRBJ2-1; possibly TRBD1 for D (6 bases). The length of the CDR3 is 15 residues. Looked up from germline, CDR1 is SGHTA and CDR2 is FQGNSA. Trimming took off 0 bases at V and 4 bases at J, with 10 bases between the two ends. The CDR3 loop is CASSLAGAIYNEQFF. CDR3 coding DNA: TGTGCCAGCAGCTTAGCGGGGGCGATATACAATGAGCAGTTCTTC.

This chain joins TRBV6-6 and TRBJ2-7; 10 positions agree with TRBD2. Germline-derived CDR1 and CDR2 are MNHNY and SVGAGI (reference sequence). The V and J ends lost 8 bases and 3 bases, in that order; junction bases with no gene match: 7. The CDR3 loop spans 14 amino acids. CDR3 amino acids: CASRLAGVGYEQYF. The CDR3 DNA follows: TGTGCCAGCCGCCTAGCGGGAGTGGGCTACGAGCAGTACTTC.

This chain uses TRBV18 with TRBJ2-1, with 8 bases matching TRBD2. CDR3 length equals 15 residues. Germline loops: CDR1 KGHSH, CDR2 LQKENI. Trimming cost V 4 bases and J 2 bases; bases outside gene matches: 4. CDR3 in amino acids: CASSRLAGPYNEQFF. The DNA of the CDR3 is TGTGCCAGCTCACGGTTAGCGGGGCCCTACAATGAGCAGTTCTTC.

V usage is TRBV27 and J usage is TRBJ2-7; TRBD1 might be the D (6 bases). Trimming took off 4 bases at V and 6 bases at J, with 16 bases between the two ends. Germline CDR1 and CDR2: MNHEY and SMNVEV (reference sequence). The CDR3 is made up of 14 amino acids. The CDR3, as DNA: TGTGCCAGCAGTTCCGTCTCACAGGGCGGCGAGCAGTACTTC. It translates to CASSSVSQGGEQYF.

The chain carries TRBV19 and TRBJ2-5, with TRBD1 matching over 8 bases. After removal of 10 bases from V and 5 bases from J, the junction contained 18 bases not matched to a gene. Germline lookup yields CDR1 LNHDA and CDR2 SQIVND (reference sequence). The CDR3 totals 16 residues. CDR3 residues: CATSLGGRGRRETQYF. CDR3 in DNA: TGTGCCACCTCTTTAGGGGGCAGGGGGCGCCGGGAGACCCAGTACTTC.

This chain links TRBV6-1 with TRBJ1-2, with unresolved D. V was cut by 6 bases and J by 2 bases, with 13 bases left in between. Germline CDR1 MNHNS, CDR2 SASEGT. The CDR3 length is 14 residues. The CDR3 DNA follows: TGTGCCAGCAGAAACAGTAATTGGAACTATGGCTACACCTTC. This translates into CASRNSNWNYGYTF.

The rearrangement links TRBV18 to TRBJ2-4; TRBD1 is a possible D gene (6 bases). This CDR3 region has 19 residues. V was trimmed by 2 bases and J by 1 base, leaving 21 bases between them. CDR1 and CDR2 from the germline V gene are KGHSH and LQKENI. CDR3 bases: TGTGCCAGCTCACCATTTGGGGTTCAGGGGCCAGGGGCCAAAAACATTCAGTACTTC. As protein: CASSPFGVQGPGAKNIQYF.

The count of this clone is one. This CDR3 is CASSHTAGAGYEQYF. The CDR3 DNA is TGCGCCAGCAGCCATACAGCGGGGGCGGGCTACGAGCAGTACTTC. The rearrangement joins TRBV4-3 to TRBJ2-7; TRBD2 agrees at 8 bases. CDR1 is LGHNA and CDR2 is YSLEER in the germline V gene. The CDR3 spans 15 residues. J lost 3 bases, V lost 3 bases, and 7 bases had no gene match.

CDR3 residues: CASSSWTSGRYEQYF. In DNA, the CDR3 is TGTGCCAGCAGCAGCTGGACTAGCGGGAGGTACGAGCAGTACTTC. V gene TRBV7-2 combines with J gene TRBJ2-7; 14 positions agree with TRBD2. CDR1 is SGHTA and CDR2 is FQGNSA in the germline V gene. Germline trimming cut 5 bases from V and 4 bases from J; bases unmatched to any gene: 4. The CDR3 sequence is 15 residues long.

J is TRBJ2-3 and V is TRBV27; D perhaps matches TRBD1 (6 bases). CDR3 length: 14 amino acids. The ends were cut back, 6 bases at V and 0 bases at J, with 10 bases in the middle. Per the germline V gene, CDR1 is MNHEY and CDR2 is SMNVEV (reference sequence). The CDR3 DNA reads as TGTGCCAGCAGCCCGGACAGTAGCACAGATACGCAGTATTTT. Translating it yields CASSPDSSTDTQYF.

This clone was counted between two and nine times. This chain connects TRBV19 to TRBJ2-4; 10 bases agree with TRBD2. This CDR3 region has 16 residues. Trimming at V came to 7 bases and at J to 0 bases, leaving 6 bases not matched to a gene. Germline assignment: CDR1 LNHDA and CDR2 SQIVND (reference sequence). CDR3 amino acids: CASKASGGLAKNIQYF. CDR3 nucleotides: TGTGCCAGTAAGGCTAGCGGGGGACTAGCCAAAAACATTCAGTACTTC.

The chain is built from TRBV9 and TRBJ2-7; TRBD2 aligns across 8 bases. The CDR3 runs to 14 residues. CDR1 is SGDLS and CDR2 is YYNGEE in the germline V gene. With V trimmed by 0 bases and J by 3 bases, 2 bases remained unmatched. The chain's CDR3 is CASSVAGRDYEQYF. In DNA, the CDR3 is TGTGCCAGCAGCGTAGCCGGGAGGGACTACGAGCAGTACTTC.

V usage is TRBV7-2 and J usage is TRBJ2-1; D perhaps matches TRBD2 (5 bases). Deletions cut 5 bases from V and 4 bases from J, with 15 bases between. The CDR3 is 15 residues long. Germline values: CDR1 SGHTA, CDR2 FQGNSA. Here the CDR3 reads CASSPTARGYNEQFF. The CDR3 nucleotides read TGTGCCAGCAGCCCTACAGCCCGGGGATACAATGAGCAGTTCTTC.

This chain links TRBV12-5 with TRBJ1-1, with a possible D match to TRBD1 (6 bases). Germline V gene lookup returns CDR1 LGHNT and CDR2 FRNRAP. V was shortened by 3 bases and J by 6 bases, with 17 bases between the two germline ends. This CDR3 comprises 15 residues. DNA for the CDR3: TGTGCTAGTGGTTTCCAATTGGGGGGGCCTGCTGAAGCTTTCTTT. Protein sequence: CASGFQLGGPAEAFF.

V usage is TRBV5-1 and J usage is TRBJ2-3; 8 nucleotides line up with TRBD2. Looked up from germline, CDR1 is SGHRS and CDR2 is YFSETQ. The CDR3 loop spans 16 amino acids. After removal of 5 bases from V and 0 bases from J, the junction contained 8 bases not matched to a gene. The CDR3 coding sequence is TGCGCCAGCAGGGAGATAGCGGGGACTAGCACAGATACGCAGTATTTT. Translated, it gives CASREIAGTSTDTQYF.

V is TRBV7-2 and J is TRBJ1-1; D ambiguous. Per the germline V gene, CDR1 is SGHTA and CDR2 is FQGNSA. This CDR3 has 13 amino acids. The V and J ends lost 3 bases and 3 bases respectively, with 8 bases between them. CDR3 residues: CASSLGVYTEAFF. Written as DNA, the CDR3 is TGTGCCAGCAGCTTGGGAGTTTACACTGAAGCTTTCTTT.

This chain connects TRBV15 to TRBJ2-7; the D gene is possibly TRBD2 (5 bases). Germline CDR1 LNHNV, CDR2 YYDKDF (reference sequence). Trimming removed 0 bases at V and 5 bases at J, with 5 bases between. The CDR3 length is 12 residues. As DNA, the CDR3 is TGTGCCACCAGCAGAGACGGGGACGAGCAGTACTTC. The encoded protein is CATSRDGDEQYF.

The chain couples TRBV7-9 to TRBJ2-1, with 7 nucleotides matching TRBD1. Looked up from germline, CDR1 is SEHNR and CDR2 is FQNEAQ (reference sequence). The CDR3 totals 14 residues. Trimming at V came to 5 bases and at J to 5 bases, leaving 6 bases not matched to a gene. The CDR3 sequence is CASSTVGQDNEQFF. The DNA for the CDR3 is TGTGCCAGCAGCACCGTCGGACAGGACAATGAGCAGTTCTTC.

CDR3 coding DNA: TGCGCCAGCAGCAACCCCGGGACTGGTTTTTCCGAAGATACGCAGTATTTT. Protein sequence: CASSNPGTGFSEDTQYF. The chain couples TRBV5-1 to TRBJ2-3; perhaps TRBD2 as D (6 bases). The length of the CDR3 is 17 residues. The germline gives CDR1 SGHRS, CDR2 YFSETQ. Trimming took off 4 bases at V and 5 bases at J, with 23 bases between the two ends. The entire variable domain, with the rest obtained from reference TRBV5-1 and TRBJ2-3, is as follows: KAGVTQTPRYLIKTRGQQVTLSCSPISGHRSVSWYQQTPGQGLQFLFEYFSETQRNKGNFPGRFSGRQFSNSRSEMNVSTLELGDSALYLCASSNPGTGFSEDTQYFGPGTRLTVL.

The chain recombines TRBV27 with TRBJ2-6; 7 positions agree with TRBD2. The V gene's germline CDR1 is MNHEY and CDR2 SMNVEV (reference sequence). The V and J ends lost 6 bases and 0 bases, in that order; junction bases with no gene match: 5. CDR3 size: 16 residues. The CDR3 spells CASRPSGYSGANVLTF. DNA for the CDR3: TGTGCCAGCAGGCCTAGCGGATACTCTGGGGCCAACGTCCTGACTTTC.